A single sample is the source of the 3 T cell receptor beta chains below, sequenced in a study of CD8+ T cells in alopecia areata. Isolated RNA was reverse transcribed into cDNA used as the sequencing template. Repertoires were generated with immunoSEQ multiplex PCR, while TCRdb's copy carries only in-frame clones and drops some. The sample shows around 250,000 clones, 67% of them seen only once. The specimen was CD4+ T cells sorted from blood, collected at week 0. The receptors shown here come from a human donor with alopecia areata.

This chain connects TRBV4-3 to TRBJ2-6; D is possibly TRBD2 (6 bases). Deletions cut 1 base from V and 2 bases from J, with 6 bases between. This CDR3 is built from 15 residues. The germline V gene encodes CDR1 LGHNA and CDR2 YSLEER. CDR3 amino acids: CASSQGGAGANVLTF. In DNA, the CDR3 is TGCGCCAGCAGCCAAGGCGGGGCTGGGGCCAACGTCCTGACTTTC.

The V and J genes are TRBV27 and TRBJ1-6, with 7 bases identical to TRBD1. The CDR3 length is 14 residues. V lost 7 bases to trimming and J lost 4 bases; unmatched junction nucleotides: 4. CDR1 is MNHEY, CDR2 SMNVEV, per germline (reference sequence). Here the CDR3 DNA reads TGTGCCAGCACTGGGACAGATTATAATTCACCCCTCCACTTT. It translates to CASTGTDYNSPLHF.

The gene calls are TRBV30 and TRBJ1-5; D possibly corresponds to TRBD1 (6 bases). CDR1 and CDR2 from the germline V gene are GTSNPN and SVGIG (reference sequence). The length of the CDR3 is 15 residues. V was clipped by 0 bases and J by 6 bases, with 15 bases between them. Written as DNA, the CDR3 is TGTGCCTGGAGTGTACGCGCCAGGGGCAGTCAGCCCCAGCATTTT. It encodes CAWSVRARGSQPQHF.